This section outlines one T cell receptor (beta chain) sequence together with its context. The data originate from a study of blood T cell repertoires in COVID-19. Overall study context: The samples span acute and convalescent COVID-19 from the United States, Italy and Spain. PBMCs, B-cell-depleted T cells, or T cells provided the cDNA or gDNA that made up the material.

This table comes from immunoSEQ multiplex PCR, and its TCRdb copy is limited to in-frame clones, with some not included. The data contain 330,000 or so clones, about 88% of them singletons. V was shortened by 4 bases and J by 4 bases, with 7 bases between the two germline ends. The CDR3 is 13 amino acids. Looked up from germline, CDR1 is MDHEN and CDR2 is SYDVKM. V is TRBV28 and J is TRBJ1-4; no firm D call. The TCR sequence derives from a woman aged 25-40 years who had been exposed to COVID-19. Specimen: PBMCs or T cells enriched from blood (not recorded which). As DNA, the CDR3 is TGTGCCAGCAGTTCGGGGAGTAATGAAAAACTGTTTTTT. Its translation: CASSSGSNEKLFF.